The present TCR beta chain was sequenced within a study of technical replicates of blood from a handful of donors. Deletions cut 3 bases from V and 9 bases from J, with 17 bases between. Germline CDR1 WNHNN, CDR2 SYGVQD (reference sequence). The CDR3 is 14 amino acids. TCRdb keeps only in-frame clones here, not all; method: immunoSEQ multiplex PCR. This table holds 100,000 or so clones, 96% found once. This clonotype was sampled from a human donor in good health. V is TRBV10-1 and J is TRBJ1-1; perhaps TRBD1 as D (5 bases). Source material: T cells isolated from PBMCs. The CDR3 here is CASSDYAGGGQAFF. CDR3 nucleotide sequence: TGCGCCAGCAGTGACTACGCGGGGGGAGGGCAAGCTTTCTTT.